Listed below are T cell receptor beta chains from one sample, sequenced in a study of ipilimumab plus nivolumab after autologous stem cell transplantation. Using immunoSEQ multiplex PCR, the repertoire was profiled, and TCRdb retains in-frame clones only, with some absent. Here the sample spans approximately 84,000 clones, under 85% being singletons. Sequencing used PBMCs, obtained in a trial of ipilimumab plus nivolumab as post-transplant consolidation. These receptors all come from a male donor with diffuse large B-cell lymphoma. The CDR3 runs from the conserved cysteine through the conserved F or W.

TRBV21-1	TRBJ2-7	CASSKCRDRGPTSSYEQYF
TRBV12-5	TRBJ2-6	CASGLVRDSGANVLTF
TRBV18	TRBJ2-3	CASSPPWGSTDTQYF
TRBV2	TRBJ2-3	CLGQLLSTDTQYF
TRBV4-2	TRBJ2-1	CASSPRGGESYNEQFF
TRBV7-9	TRBJ1-1	CASSLEPGPEAFF
TRBV11-2	TRBJ1-1	CASSSSGAGWGNTEAFF
TRBV7-2	TRBJ1-6	CASSRKPGGVPNSPLHF
TRBV5-1	TRBJ2-7	CASSQTGGSRLEQYF
TRBV18	TRBJ1-2	CASSLEGTGSNYGYTF
TRBV18	TRBJ2-5	CASSPTPGQQETQYF
TRBV5-4	TRBJ1-4	CASSPRGGAQDEKLFF
TRBV7-2	TRBJ2-2	CASSLWSTGELFF
TRBV6-6	TRBJ2-2	CASLRENTGELFF
TRBV27	TRBJ2-2	CASSRPGDRGWTGELFF
TRBV7-2	TRBJ2-3	CASSLLEGGSDTQYF
TRBV7-9	TRBJ1-1	CASSLGNPEAFF
TRBV6-1	TRBJ1-2	CASSRTGPRYGYTF
TRBV5-6	TRBJ1-6	CASSPGGGSYSPLHF
TRBV7-2	TRBJ2-2	CASSPGGLHTGELFF
TRBV7-2	TRBJ1-1	CASRGQGNTEAFF
TRBV6-1	TRBJ1-5	CASSAGAGASHQPQHF
TRBV9	TRBJ2-2	CASSPTGVGTGELFF
TRBV6-1	TRBJ1-2	CASLGTGPIYGYTF
TRBV7-8	TRBJ1-1	CASSFRDYSGEAFF
TRBV7-9	TRBJ1-2	CASSLVREPEGSYDYTF
TRBV6-5	TRBJ1-5	CASSSGDSNQPQHF
TRBV27	TRBJ1-4	CASNGFGFNEKLFF
TRBV10-3	TRBJ1-3	CASSGRISGNTIYF
TRBV9	TRBJ1-5	CASSGPGQAAQPQHF
TRBV2	TRBJ1-1	CASSAESGMNTEAFF
TRBV11-2	TRBJ2-4	CASSYSTWAKNIQYF
TRBV6-1	TRBJ1-6	CASSEGGSSSYNSPLHF
TRBV11-2	TRBJ2-2	CASSALRGTGELFF
TRBV5-4	TRBJ2-5	CASSLDPGPETQYF
TRBV10-2	TRBJ2-1	CASSESSLNEQFF
TRBV6-1	TRBJ1-5	CASSEMGRGNQPQHF
TRBV7-2	TRBJ2-2	CASSLTTSPGELFF
TRBV5-1	TRBJ2-3	CASSPDGTDTQYF
TRBV6-6	TRBJ2-3	CASSGGRTDTQYF
TRBV5-1	TRBJ2-7	CASSLTGGTYEQYF
TRBV18	TRBJ2-5	CASSPPGQQETQYF
TRBV9	TRBJ1-1	CASSAGGLRGYAGAFF
TRBV9	TRBJ1-6	CASSVATGQGRSPLHF
TRBV2	TRBJ2-1	CASIYYNEQFF
TRBV11-2	TRBJ2-5	CASSLVGLRGGPWETQYF
TRBV5-1	TRBJ1-2	CASRLGGTDDYGYTF
TRBV19	TRBJ1-1	CASSVGTVQGRSFF
TRBV11-2	TRBJ2-2	CASSLVSGGAGTGELFF
TRBV14	TRBJ2-1	CASSQEALSSGVQFF
TRBV4-3	TRBJ2-7	CASSRGTGDYEQYF
TRBV4-3	TRBJ1-4	CASSPAFREATNEKLFF
TRBV7-2	TRBJ2-7	CASSSTGGQGASEQYF
TRBV12-5	TRBJ1-1	CASGRTGLNTEAFF
TRBV7-2	TRBJ2-5	CASSLPRRSPETQYF
TRBV11-2	TRBJ2-3	CASSFTSGTTDTQYF